This T cell receptor beta chain emerged from a study of T cells after yellow fever vaccination. V was cut by 6 bases and J by 6 bases, with 17 bases left in between. The germline V gene has CDR1 SEHNR and CDR2 FQNEAQ (reference sequence). The CDR3 covers 14 residues. TCRdb redid the calling of the 5' RACE reads with MiXCR, one entry per CDR3 protein. The data hold a few hundred thousand distinct CDR3 sequences, with roughly 4% observed a single time. This clonotype showed up many times. The chain recombines TRBV7-9 with TRBJ1-1; D gene ambiguous. The receptor's source is a man aged 18-30 years who received the YFV17D yellow fever vaccine. The material sequenced was PBMCs, taken 5 days after the yellow fever booster vaccination. CDR3 amino acids: CASSWSQATAEAFF. Written as DNA, the CDR3 is TGTGCCAGCAGTTGGAGCCAGGCGACCGCTGAAGCTTTCTTT.